The 10 T cell receptor beta chains presented below share a single source sample, sequenced in a study of cytomegalovirus exposure and HLA in healthy donors. The PCR made use of 60 Vbeta and 13 Jbeta primers. Sequencing used immunoSEQ multiplex PCR; TCRdb keeps in-frame clones, though not all of them. The sample lists approximately 90,000 clones, roughly four fifths occurring once. Sample: PBMCs. All receptors derive from a man aged 25 to 40 in good health and CMV-seronegative.

In this sample, this clone turned up a few times. This chain links TRBV2 with TRBJ1-6; 9 nucleotides line up with TRBD1. J gave up 7 bases and V 8 bases, and 3 bases lay outside the gene matches. Looked up from germline, CDR1 is SNHLY and CDR2 is FYNNEI. This CDR3 is built from 13 residues. The CDR3 protein is CASRQGENSPLHF. CDR3 DNA: TGTGCCAGCCGACAGGGGGAAAATTCACCCCTCCACTTT. The variable domain in full, completed from reference TRBV2 and TRBJ1-6, reads EPEVTQTPSHQVTQMGQEVILRCVPISNHLYFYWYRQILGQKVEFLVSFYNNEISEKSEIFDDQFSVERPDGSNFTLKIRSTKLEDSAMYFCASRQGENSPLHFGNGTRLTVT.

The rearrangement joins TRBV18 to TRBJ1-2; 9 bases match TRBD1. CDR1 is KGHSH, CDR2 LQKENI, per germline. This CDR3 has 15 residues. Unmatched junction bases numbered 11, after V lost 5 bases and J lost 7 bases. The CDR3 nucleotides read TGTGCCAGCTCATCGCCCCAAACAGGGGGCAGTGGCTACACCTTC. Amino acid sequence: CASSSPQTGGSGYTF.

The V gene is TRBV7-6, the J gene TRBJ1-4, with 12 positions matching TRBD1. Germline CDR1 SGHVS, CDR2 FNYEAQ. V shed 5 bases and J 8 bases; nucleotides not matched to a gene: 12. The CDR3 has 17 amino acids. CDR3 loop: CASSTTPGQGAREKLFF. In DNA form, the CDR3 reads TGTGCCAGCAGCACGACTCCGGGACAGGGGGCGAGAGAAAAACTGTTTTTT.

This chain joins TRBV4-2 and TRBJ2-2; 14 nucleotides match TRBD2. The CDR3 is 16 amino acids. Germline values: CDR1 LGHNA, CDR2 YNFKEQ. V gave up 1 base and J gave up 8 bases; unmatched junction bases: 3. This chain's CDR3 is CASSQGLAGGPGELFF. The CDR3 DNA is TGTGCCAGCAGCCAAGGACTAGCGGGGGGGCCTGGGGAGCTGTTTTTT.

This clone was counted between two and nine times. The chain employs TRBV10-3 and TRBJ2-4; D is undetermined. V dropped 6 bases and J dropped 1 base, with 10 bases sitting between them. There are 14 residues in the CDR3. The germline CDR1 and CDR2 sequences are ENHRY and SYGVKD. The DNA of the CDR3 is TGTGCCATCAGCAACATCCAGGCCAAAAACATTCAGTACTTC. It translates to CAISNIQAKNIQYF.

The chain recombines TRBV2 with TRBJ1-1; D gene unclear. The CDR3 is 14 amino acids. Deletions cut 7 bases from V and 6 bases from J, with 18 bases between. The germline V gene has CDR1 SNHLY and CDR2 FYNNEI. The CDR3 coding sequence is TGTGCCAGCATTATGGCAGCAGGTGGTCCTGAAGCTTTCTTT. Translated, it gives CASIMAAGGPEAFF.

The chain has TRBV2 and TRBJ1-2, with TRBD1 matching over 9 bases. Germline V gene sequence: CDR1 SNHLY, CDR2 FYNNEI. With V trimmed by 4 bases and J by 7 bases, 4 bases remained unmatched. The CDR3 length is 13 residues. CDR3 coding DNA: TGTGCCAGCAGTGGACAGGGGGAGGGTGGCTACACCTTC. Its protein product is CASSGQGEGGYTF.

This clone showed up just a few times. V and J are TRBV28 and TRBJ2-6; TRBD1 matches at 9 bases. In germline, CDR1 is MDHEN, CDR2 SYDVKM. CDR3 size: 17 residues. V lost 6 bases and J lost 0; bases outside the gene matches: 6. The CDR3 reads CASRPGQGISGANVLTF. The CDR3 bases are TGTGCCAGCAGACCGGGACAGGGAATCTCTGGGGCCAACGTCCTGACTTTC.

V is TRBV7-2 and J is TRBJ2-3; 13 bases map to TRBD2. Unmatched junction bases numbered 0, after V lost 3 bases and J lost 3 bases. The CDR3 covers 15 residues. The germline V gene encodes CDR1 SGHTA and CDR2 FQGNSA. CDR3 bases: TGTGCCAGCAGCTTGACTAGCGGGAGGACAGATACGCAGTATTTT. Its protein is CASSLTSGRTDTQYF.

This clone was recorded only once. This sequence joins TRBV7-9 and TRBJ1-2; 7 bases are shared with TRBD1. This CDR3 is 16 amino acids long. Germline CDR1 reads SEHNR; CDR2 reads FQNEAQ (reference sequence). The junction had 12 bases not matched to a gene; V was cut back by 5 bases and J by 3 bases. The CDR3 bases are TGTGCCAGCAGCCCAAAGGGGGACAGAATGGACTATGGCTACACCTTC. Translation gives CASSPKGDRMDYGYTF.